Each of the 13 T cell receptor beta chains below was sequenced from the same sample in a study of blood T cells in healthy people across ages. Through a sample-barcoded 5' primer and a J-beta primer mix, a second PCR was run for 7 to 11 cycles. TCRdb reanalysed the 5' RACE reads using MiXCR and keeps one entry per CDR3 protein. The repertoire consists of approximately 1.5 million distinct CDR3 sequences, with approximately 43% occurring once and the leading ten covering approximately 4.1%. Material for sequencing was blood. The receptors were gathered from a woman aged 18-29 years in good health.

The chain employs TRBV7-2 and TRBJ1-4; D might be TRBD1 (6 bases). The ends were cut back, 4 bases at V and 8 bases at J, with 17 bases in the middle. From germline, CDR1 is SGHTA and CDR2 FQGNSA. CDR3 size: 15 residues. The CDR3 loop reads CASSSGQILGEKLFF. DNA of the CDR3: TGTGCCAGCAGCTCTGGACAGATTCTGGGGGAAAAACTGTTTTTT.

A note on this clonotype: A much larger clone lies one base from this, so it may be a read error. V gene TRBV20-1 combines with J gene TRBJ2-3; TRBD1 matches at 9 bases. The CDR3 loop spans 14 amino acids. The V gene end was trimmed by 6 bases and the J gene end by 5 bases; junction bases not matched to a gene: 9. Germline-derived CDR1 and CDR2 are DFQATT and SNEGSKA (reference sequence). CDR3 DNA sequence: TGCAGTGCAGGGACAGGGAAAGGTCTAGATACGCAGTATTTT. It is translated as CSAGTGKGLDTQYF.

This clonotype was detected many times. The chain uses TRBV4-1 and TRBJ2-3; D gene ambiguous. Trimming left V 6 bases short and J 0 bases short, with 10 bases between. In germline, CDR1 is MGHRA, CDR2 YSYEKL. The length of the CDR3 is 14 residues. The CDR3: CASSQDRSTDTQYF. CDR3 DNA: TGCGCCAGCAGTCAGGACCGCAGCACAGATACGCAGTATTTT.

This clonotype showed up just once. This CDR3 is CASIPGTGDFNEQFF. CDR3 DNA sequence: TGTGCCAGCATTCCCGGGACAGGAGACTTCAATGAGCAGTTCTTC. This chain links TRBV6-2 or TRBV6-3 with TRBJ2-1, with 8 nucleotides matching TRBD1. CDR3 length: 15 residues. The germline CDR1 and CDR2 sequences are MNHEY and SVGEGT. V lost 7 bases, J lost 6 bases, and 11 bases stayed unmatched.

This clonotype was counted a few times. V is TRBV29-1 and J is TRBJ2-3; D tentatively reads TRBD1 or TRBD2 (5 bases each). The CDR3 is made up of 13 amino acids. Germline CDR1 reads SQVTM; CDR2 reads ANQGSEA. V lost 4 bases and J lost 6, with 14 bases in between. In DNA form, the CDR3 reads TGCAGCGTTGGAAGAGGGGTGAGGGATACGCAGTATTTT. Protein sequence: CSVGRGVRDTQYF.

CDR3 residues: CSATQGGLVEQYF. The CDR3 coding sequence is TGCAGTGCTACCCAGGGAGGGCTTGTCGAGCAGTACTTC. The V call is TRBV20-1, the J call TRBJ2-4; 7 nucleotides match TRBD2. The DNA end is a closer match to TRBJ2-7, so the J assignment may be wrong. The length of the CDR3 is 13 residues. The germline gives CDR1 DFQATT, CDR2 SNEGSKA (reference sequence).

The genes are TRBV5-1 and TRBJ2-5, with TRBD2 identical over 7 bases. Germline trimming cut 0 bases from V and 1 base from J; bases unmatched to any gene: 6. This CDR3 contains 16 residues. CDR1 is SGHRS and CDR2 is YFSETQ in the germline V gene. This chain's CDR3 is CASSLGGLGPQETQYF. CDR3 bases: TGCGCCAGCAGCTTGGGCGGACTAGGCCCCCAAGAGACCCAGTACTTC.

V usage is TRBV11-2 and J usage is TRBJ1-1; perhaps TRBD1 as D (6 bases). CDR3 length equals 16 residues. Germline loops: CDR1 SGHAT, CDR2 FQNNGV. The V and J ends lost 5 bases and 0 bases respectively, with 16 bases between them. In DNA form, the CDR3 reads TGTGCCAGCAGCCCTTCTTCCGGGACAATGAACACTGAAGCTTTCTTT. It is translated as CASSPSSGTMNTEAFF.

The sample holds a few counts of this clonotype. The V and J genes are TRBV7-2 and TRBJ2-1, with 11 bases aligning to TRBD2. Germline CDR1 and CDR2: SGHTA and FQGNSA. The CDR3 is 16 amino acids. J was trimmed by 9 bases and V by 5 bases; bases with no gene match: 12. The chain's CDR3 is CASSQTSLAGDSEQFF. In DNA, the CDR3 is TGTGCCAGCAGCCAGACCTCACTAGCGGGAGACTCTGAGCAGTTCTTC.

About this clonotype itself: A clone one base away is much larger, so this may be a read error. The gene calls are TRBV29-1 and TRBJ1-1; D gene uncertain. V lost 5 bases, J lost 4 bases, and 5 bases lay in between. CDR1 is SQVTM, CDR2 ANQGSEA, per germline. This CDR3 contains 10 residues. The CDR3 DNA reads as TGCAGCGTTCTGGGCACTGAAGCTTTCTTT. Encoded protein: CSVLGTEAFF.

The chain combines TRBV7-9 with TRBJ1-4; D might be TRBD1 (5 bases). Germline V CDR1 and CDR2: SEHNR, FQNEAQ (reference sequence). The CDR3 consists of 17 residues. With 2 bases removed from V and 2 bases from J, the gap between germline ends came to 15 bases. CDR3 residues: CASSLRDPRPTNEKLFF. In nucleotides, the CDR3 is TGTGCCAGCAGCTTAAGGGACCCACGTCCTACTAATGAAAAACTGTTTTTT.

This chain joins TRBV5-6 and TRBJ2-7, with D perhaps matching TRBD1 or TRBD2 (5 bases each). Trimming removed 3 bases at V and 4 bases at J, with 14 bases between. This CDR3 has 14 amino acids. Per germline, CDR1 SGHDT and CDR2 YYEEEE. The CDR3 reads CASSSGPGMYEQYF. For the CDR3, the DNA is TGTGCCAGCAGCTCGGGACCGGGAATGTACGAGCAGTACTTC.

This clonotype turned up a few times. V usage is TRBV9 and J usage is TRBJ2-1; D uncertain. V lost 4 bases, J lost 0 bases, and 14 bases lay in between. The CDR3 has 16 residues. Germline values: CDR1 SGDLS, CDR2 YYNGEE. The CDR3 DNA reads as TGTGCCAGCAGCCCCACGGGCAAAAGCTCCTACAATGAGCAGTTCTTC. It translates to CASSPTGKSSYNEQFF.